Listed below are T cell receptor beta chains from one sample, sequenced in a study of T cell repertoires in cytomegalovirus infection. TCRdb fed the reads into MiXCR, producing one record per CDR3 protein. Counted here are 450,000 to 550,000 distinct CDR3 sequences, more than 15% occurring once; the ten biggest clones make up 24%. The sequencing input was CD8+ T cells from PBMCs. These TCRs come from a human donor in good health (CMV status not recorded). Some clones in this sample may be carry-over from other donors' samples. The CDR3 runs from the conserved cysteine through the conserved F or W. A D gene is named only where the DNA matches it firmly. Only some rows state a clone size, as once, few, many or a class for expanded clones.

size,V,J,D,CDR3,DNA
-,TRBV7-9,TRBJ2-7,TRBD2,CASSRLAGGGEQYF,TGTGCCAGCAGCCGACTAGCGGGAGGAGGCGAGCAGTACTTC
many,TRBV7-2,TRBJ2-5,TRBD1,CASSLVAGTEETQYF,TGTGCCAGCAGCTTAGTGGCCGGGACAGAAGAGACCCAGTACTTC
many,TRBV6-5,TRBJ1-3,-,CASSYSASENTIYF,TGTGCCAGCAGTTACTCGGCCTCGGAGAACACCATATATTTT
few,TRBV5-6,TRBJ2-3,-,CASSPEGRYTDTQYF,TGTGCCAGCAGCCCTGAGGGGCGCTACACAGATACGCAGTATTTT
many,TRBV12-5,TRBJ2-3,-,CASGLVPDTQYF,TGTGCTAGTGGTTTGGTACCAGATACGCAGTATTTT
many,TRBV7-6,TRBJ1-1,-,CASSSVMGAEAFF,TGTGCCAGCAGCAGCGTTATGGGGGCTGAAGCTTTCTTT
-,TRBV9,TRBJ1-1,TRBD1,CASSVPGTGVPTRGEAFF,TGTGCCAGCAGCGTCCCGGGGACAGGGGTGCCGACCCGGGGTGAAGCTTTCTTT
many,TRBV7-9,TRBJ2-3,-,CASFPGTQGDTQYF,TGTGCCAGTTTCCCGGGGACTCAAGGAGATACGCAGTATTTT
-,TRBV3-1,TRBJ2-7,-,CASSQDPRVRYEQYF,TGTGCCAGCAGCCAAGATCCTCGGGTGAGGTACGAGCAGTACTTC
many,TRBV4-1,TRBJ1-3,TRBD1,CASSWDSSSGNTIYF,TGCGCCAGCAGCTGGGACAGTTCCTCTGGAAACACCATATATTTT
-,TRBV4-2,TRBJ2-7,TRBD2,CASSQDQRGSYEQYF,TGTGCCAGCAGCCAAGATCAGCGGGGGAGCTACGAGCAGTACTTC
many,TRBV7-9,TRBJ1-3,TRBD1,CASSSKQGAGNTIYF,TGTGCCAGCAGCTCAAAACAGGGGGCCGGAAACACCATATATTTT
few,TRBV6-2/TRBV6-3,TRBJ1-5,TRBD1,CASSHSLDRGNQPQHF,TGTGCCAGCAGTCATTCCCTGGACAGGGGCAATCAGCCCCAGCATTTT
-,TRBV28,TRBJ2-7,TRBD2,CASSLSVAGGAVYEQYF,TGTGCCAGCAGTCTGTCCGTAGCGGGTGGAGCGGTCTACGAGCAGTACTTC
many,TRBV7-9,TRBJ2-2,TRBD2,CASSPPLAANTGELFF,TGTGCCAGCAGCCCCCCACTAGCGGCGAACACCGGGGAGCTGTTTTTT
many,TRBV2,TRBJ2-4,-,CASSDGVAKNIQYF,TGTGCCAGCAGTGACGGGGTAGCCAAAAACATTCAGTACTTC
-,TRBV5-1,TRBJ2-3,-,CASSEDSYSTDTQYF,TGCGCCAGCAGCGAGGACAGTTATTCCACAGATACGCAGTATTTT
many,TRBV7-6,TRBJ2-3,TRBD2,CASRPTSGGGDTQYF,TGTGCCAGCAGGCCAACTAGCGGGGGTGGAGATACGCAGTATTTT
many,TRBV6-1,TRBJ2-2,TRBD2,CASSSAAGREADTGELFF,TGTGCCAGCAGTTCCGCCGCTGGGCGGGAGGCCGACACCGGGGAGCTGTTTTTT
many,TRBV12-3/TRBV12-4,TRBJ2-7,-,CASSFGGARSGPYEQYF,TGTGCCAGCAGTTTCGGAGGCGCCCGGAGCGGCCCTTACGAGCAGTACTTC
few,TRBV28,TRBJ2-1,-,CASSTSSEGARYNEQFF,TGTGCCAGCAGCACCTCCAGTGAAGGGGCGCGGTACAATGAGCAGTTCTTC
-,TRBV4-2,TRBJ1-2,-,CASSQEGNYGYTF,TGTGCCAGCAGCCAAGAGGGTAACTATGGCTACACCTTC
few,TRBV14,TRBJ2-1,TRBD2,CASSQDMSSGQSSYNEQFF,TGTGCCAGCAGCCAAGATATGTCTAGCGGGCAAAGCTCCTACAATGAGCAGTTCTTC
-,TRBV27,TRBJ2-5,TRBD2,CASSRLAGVLETQYF,TGTGCCAGCAGTCGACTAGCGGGAGTGCTGGAGACCCAGTACTTC
many,TRBV7-3,TRBJ2-6,TRBD1,CASSPRRTGSGANVLTF,TGTGCCAGCAGCCCGCGGAGGACAGGCTCTGGGGCCAACGTCCTGACTTTC
many,TRBV6-5,TRBJ1-5,-,CASSYSGSFLSGQPQHF,TGTGCCAGCAGTTACTCAGGATCGTTCCTCTCAGGTCAGCCCCAGCATTTT
many,TRBV4-1,TRBJ2-7,-,CASSEYWTGYEQYF,TGCGCCAGCAGCGAATATTGGACCGGATACGAGCAGTACTTC
-,TRBV29-1,TRBJ2-2,-,CSAEGAGELFF,TGCAGCGCCGAGGGGGCCGGGGAGCTGTTTTTT
-,TRBV13,TRBJ2-3,-,CASSLVAAYTDTQYF,TGTGCCAGCAGCTTAGTAGCGGCTTACACAGATACGCAGTATTTT
-,TRBV19,TRBJ2-1,-,CASSLRETGNEQFF,TGTGCCAGTAGTCTTCGGGAGACGGGCAATGAGCAGTTCTTC
few,TRBV14,TRBJ2-3,TRBD2,CASSHPGLAGITDTQYF,TGTGCCAGCAGCCACCCGGGACTAGCGGGGATCACAGATACGCAGTATTTT
many,TRBV4-1,TRBJ2-7,TRBD2,CASSQGLAVVYEQYF,TGCGCCAGCAGCCAAGGGCTAGCGGTGGTCTACGAGCAGTACTTC
-,TRBV18,TRBJ2-5,-,CASSPEGLADEETQYF,TGTGCCAGCTCACCAGAAGGATTAGCAGATGAGGAGACCCAGTACTTC
many,TRBV14,TRBJ2-7,-,CASSPRRVYEQYF,TGTGCCAGCAGCCCTAGACGGGTCTACGAGCAGTACTTC
many,TRBV29-1,TRBJ2-7,TRBD2,CSVGGGSRYEQYF,TGCAGCGTTGGAGGCGGGAGTAGATACGAGCAGTACTTC
-,TRBV6-4,TRBJ1-2,TRBD1,CASSDLTGNGYTF,TGTGCCAGCAGTGACCTGACAGGGAATGGCTACACCTTC
many,TRBV19,TRBJ2-7,-,CASSVWTASGYEQYF,TGTGCCAGTAGTGTATGGACCGCAAGTGGCTACGAGCAGTACTTC
many,TRBV4-1,TRBJ1-6,TRBD1,CASSQDSRGSRSPLHF,TGCGCCAGCAGCCAAGATTCCAGGGGGAGTCGGTCACCCCTCCACTTT
many,TRBV11-2,TRBJ2-5,-,CASRPRGWPQETQYF,TGTGCCAGCAGGCCGAGGGGATGGCCTCAAGAGACCCAGTACTTC
many,TRBV12-3/TRBV12-4,TRBJ2-1,-,CASTPGVYSYNEQFF,TGTGCCAGCACCCCCGGTGTCTACTCCTACAATGAGCAGTTCTTC
many,TRBV2,TRBJ2-1,TRBD2,CASMGTSANNEQFF,TGTGCCAGCATGGGGACTAGCGCTAACAATGAGCAGTTCTTC
many,TRBV28,TRBJ2-2,TRBD2,CASSLVGREGLPGELFF,TGTGCCAGCAGCCTGGTGGGGCGGGAGGGCCTGCCCGGGGAGCTGTTTTTT
many,TRBV7-9,TRBJ1-1,TRBD1,CASSSRTGGIRAFF,TGTGCCAGCAGCTCTCGGACAGGGGGTATAAGAGCTTTCTTT
many,TRBV14,TRBJ2-1,-,CASSQEGEGLYNEQFF,TGTGCCAGCAGCCAAGAAGGGGAAGGACTCTACAATGAGCAGTTCTTC
many,TRBV7-9,TRBJ2-1,-,CASTASNEQFF,TGTGCCAGCACGGCTAGCAATGAGCAGTTCTTC
few,TRBV5-1,TRBJ1-2,-,CASSSTLSPYGYTF,TGCGCCAGCAGTTCGACCCTCTCCCCCTATGGCTACACCTTC
few,TRBV18,TRBJ2-3,-,CASSQDVGSTDTQYF,TGTGCCAGCTCACAGGACGTCGGCAGCACAGATACGCAGTATTTT
-,TRBV12-5,TRBJ1-1,-,CASGSGRNTEAFF,TGTGCTAGTGGTTCTGGCCGGAACACTGAAGCTTTCTTT
few,TRBV13,TRBJ2-7,-,CASSTGPEQYF,TGTGCCAGCAGCACAGGACCCGAGCAGTACTTC
few,TRBV27,TRBJ2-1,TRBD1,CASSWTGQGGYGEQFF,TGTGCCAGCAGTTGGACCGGACAGGGAGGTTATGGTGAGCAGTTCTTC
-,TRBV27,TRBJ2-7,TRBD1,CASSTGAAYEQYF,TGTGCCAGCAGTACAGGGGCGGCCTACGAGCAGTACTTC
-,TRBV24-1,TRBJ2-3,-,CATRGGSDTQYF,TGTGCCACCAGGGGCGGGTCAGATACGCAGTATTTT
-,TRBV7-8,TRBJ1-1,-,CASSLAWRRFEAFF,TGTGCAAGCAGCTTAGCTTGGCGGCGGTTTGAAGCTTTCTTT
many,TRBV4-1,TRBJ2-4,TRBD1,CASSPRDRLTPLLVGKNIQYF,TGCGCCAGCAGCCCCCGGGACAGACTAACTCCACTTTTAGTAGGCAAAAACATTCAGTACTTC
-,TRBV2,TRBJ2-3,-,CASSEPRDQDTQYF,TGTGCCAGCAGTGAACCTAGGGACCAAGATACGCAGTATTTT
-,TRBV20-1,TRBJ2-4,-,CSARRGPRKGIQYF,TGCAGTGCTAGAAGGGGACCTAGGAAAGGCATTCAGTACTTC
few,TRBV20-1,TRBJ1-2,-,CSARNASRYGYTF,TGCAGTGCTAGAAATGCCAGTCGCTATGGCTACACCTTC
many,TRBV11-1,TRBJ2-1,-,CASSLRQTNFNEQFF,TGTGCCAGCAGCTTAAGGCAGACAAACTTCAATGAGCAGTTCTTC
few,TRBV12-3/TRBV12-4,TRBJ1-4,TRBD1,CASRGTGDREKLFF,TGTGCCAGCAGAGGGACAGGGGATCGGGAAAAACTGTTTTTT
few,TRBV2,TRBJ2-6,-,CARLGSGANVLTF,TGTGCCCGACTGGGGTCTGGGGCCAACGTCCTGACTTTC